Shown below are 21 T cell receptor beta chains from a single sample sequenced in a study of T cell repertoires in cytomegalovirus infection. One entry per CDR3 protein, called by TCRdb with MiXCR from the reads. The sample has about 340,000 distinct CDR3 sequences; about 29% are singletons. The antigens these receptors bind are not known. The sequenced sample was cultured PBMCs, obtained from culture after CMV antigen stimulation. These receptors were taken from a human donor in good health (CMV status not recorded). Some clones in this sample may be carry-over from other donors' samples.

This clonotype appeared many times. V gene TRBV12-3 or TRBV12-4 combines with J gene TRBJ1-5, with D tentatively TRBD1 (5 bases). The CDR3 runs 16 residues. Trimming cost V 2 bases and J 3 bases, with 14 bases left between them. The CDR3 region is CASSLSGAAINQPQHF. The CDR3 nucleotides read TGTGCCAGCAGTTTAAGTGGGGCAGCCATCAATCAGCCCCAGCATTTT.

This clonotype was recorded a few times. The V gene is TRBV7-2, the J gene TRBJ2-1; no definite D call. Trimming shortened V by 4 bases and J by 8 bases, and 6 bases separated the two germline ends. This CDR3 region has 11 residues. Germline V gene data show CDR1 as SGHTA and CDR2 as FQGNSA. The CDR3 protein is CASSSYDEQFF. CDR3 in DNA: TGTGCCAGCAGCTCATATGATGAGCAGTTCTTC.

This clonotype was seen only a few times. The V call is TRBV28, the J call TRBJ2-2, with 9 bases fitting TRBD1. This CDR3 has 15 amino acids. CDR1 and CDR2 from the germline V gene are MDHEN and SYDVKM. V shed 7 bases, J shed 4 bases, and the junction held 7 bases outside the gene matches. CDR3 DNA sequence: TGTGCCAGCAATCAACAGGGGGCCGGCACCGGGGAGCTGTTTTTT. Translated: CASNQQGAGTGELFF.

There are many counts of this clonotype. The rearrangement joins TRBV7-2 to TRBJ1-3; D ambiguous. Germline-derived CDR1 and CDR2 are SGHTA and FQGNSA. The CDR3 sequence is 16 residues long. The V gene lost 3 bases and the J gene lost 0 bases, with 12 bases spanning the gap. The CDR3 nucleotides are TGTGCCAGCAGCTTTGTAGGTTGGGGCTCTGGAAACACCATATATTTT. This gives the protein CASSFVGWGSGNTIYF.

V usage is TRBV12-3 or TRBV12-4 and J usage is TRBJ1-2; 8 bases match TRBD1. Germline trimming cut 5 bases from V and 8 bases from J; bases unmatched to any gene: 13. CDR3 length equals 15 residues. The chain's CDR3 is CASSPRTGFVDGYTF. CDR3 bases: TGTGCCAGCAGTCCAAGGACAGGGTTTGTAGACGGCTACACCTTC.

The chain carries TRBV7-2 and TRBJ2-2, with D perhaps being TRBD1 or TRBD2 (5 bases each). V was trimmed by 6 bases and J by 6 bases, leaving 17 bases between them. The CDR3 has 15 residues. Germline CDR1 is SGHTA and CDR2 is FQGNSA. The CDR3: CASRTVGVGSGELFF. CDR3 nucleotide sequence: TGTGCCAGCAGAACCGTGGGGGTCGGTTCCGGGGAGCTGTTTTTT.

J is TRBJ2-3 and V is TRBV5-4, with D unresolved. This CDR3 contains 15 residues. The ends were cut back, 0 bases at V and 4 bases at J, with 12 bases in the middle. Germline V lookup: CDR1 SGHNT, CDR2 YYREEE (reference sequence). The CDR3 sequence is CASSLERRGPDTQYF. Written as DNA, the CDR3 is TGTGCCAGCAGCTTGGAAAGGCGCGGCCCAGATACGCAGTATTTT.

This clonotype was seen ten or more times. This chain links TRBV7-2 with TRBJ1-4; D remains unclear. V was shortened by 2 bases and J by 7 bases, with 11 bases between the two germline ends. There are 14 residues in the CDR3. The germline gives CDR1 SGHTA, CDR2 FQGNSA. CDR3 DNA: TGTGCCAGCAGCTTAAACGGGCTCGGTGAAAAACTGTTTTTT. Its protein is CASSLNGLGEKLFF.

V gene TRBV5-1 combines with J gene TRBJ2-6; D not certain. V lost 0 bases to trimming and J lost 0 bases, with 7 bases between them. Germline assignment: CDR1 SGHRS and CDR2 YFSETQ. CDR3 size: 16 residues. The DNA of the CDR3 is TGCGCCAGCAGCTTGGGGCAAGCCTCTGGGGCCAACGTCCTGACTTTC. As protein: CASSLGQASGANVLTF.

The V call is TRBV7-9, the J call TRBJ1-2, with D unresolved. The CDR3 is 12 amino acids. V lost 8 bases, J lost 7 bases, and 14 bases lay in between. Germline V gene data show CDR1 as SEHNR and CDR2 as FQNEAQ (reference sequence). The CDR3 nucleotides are TGTGCCAGCTCGTTGGGCGTCCTTGGCTACACCTTC. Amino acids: CASSLGVLGYTF.

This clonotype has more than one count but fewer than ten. The CDR3 DNA reads TGTGCCAGCAGTTTATCGGGGGCGGCGGGAAACACCATATATTTT. Amino acid sequence: CASSLSGAAGNTIYF. The rearrangement joins TRBV12-3 or TRBV12-4 to TRBJ1-3; D might be TRBD1 (6 bases). The CDR3 has 15 residues. V gave up 2 bases and J gave up 4 bases, with 12 bases separating them.

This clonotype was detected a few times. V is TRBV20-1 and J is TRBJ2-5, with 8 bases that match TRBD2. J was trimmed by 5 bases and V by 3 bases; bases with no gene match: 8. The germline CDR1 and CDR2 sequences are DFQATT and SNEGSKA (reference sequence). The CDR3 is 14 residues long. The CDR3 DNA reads TGCAGTGCTAGTTCCGGGAGGGGCGGCGAGACCCAGTACTTC. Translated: CSASSGRGGETQYF.

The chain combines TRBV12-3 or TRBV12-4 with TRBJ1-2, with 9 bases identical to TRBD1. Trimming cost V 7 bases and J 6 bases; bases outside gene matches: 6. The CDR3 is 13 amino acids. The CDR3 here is CASKYRGLDGYTF. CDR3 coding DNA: TGTGCCAGCAAGTACAGGGGGCTGGATGGCTACACCTTC.

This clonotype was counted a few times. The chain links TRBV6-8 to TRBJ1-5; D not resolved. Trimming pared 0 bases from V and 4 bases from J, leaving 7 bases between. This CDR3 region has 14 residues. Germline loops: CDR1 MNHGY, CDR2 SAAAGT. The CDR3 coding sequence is TGTGCCAGCAGTTACTCCAGGAAGAATCAGCCCCAGCATTTT. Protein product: CASSYSRKNQPQHF.

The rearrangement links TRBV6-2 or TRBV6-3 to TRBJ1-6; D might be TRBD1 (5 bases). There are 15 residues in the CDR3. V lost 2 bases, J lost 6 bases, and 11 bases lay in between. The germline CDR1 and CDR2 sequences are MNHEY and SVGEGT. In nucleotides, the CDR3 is TGTGCCAGCAGTTACGTGGGGCAGGGTAATTCACCCCTCCACTTT. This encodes CASSYVGQGNSPLHF.

Here the CDR3 reads CASSSPGTSSGSPLHF. The DNA for the CDR3 is TGCGCCAGCAGCTCACCCGGGACGTCCTCCGGTTCACCCCTCCACTTT. This sequence joins TRBV5-1 and TRBJ1-6, with a weak D call TRBD1 (5 bases). Germline lookup yields CDR1 SGHRS and CDR2 YFSETQ. V was cut by 3 bases and J by 9 bases, with 19 bases left in between. The CDR3 extends over 16 amino acids.

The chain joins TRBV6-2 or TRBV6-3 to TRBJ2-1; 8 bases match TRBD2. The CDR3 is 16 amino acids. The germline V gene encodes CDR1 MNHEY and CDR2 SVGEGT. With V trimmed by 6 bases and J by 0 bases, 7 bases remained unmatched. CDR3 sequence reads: CASSYRGRSSYNEQFF. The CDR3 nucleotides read TGTGCCAGCAGCTACCGCGGGAGGAGCTCCTACAATGAGCAGTTCTTC.

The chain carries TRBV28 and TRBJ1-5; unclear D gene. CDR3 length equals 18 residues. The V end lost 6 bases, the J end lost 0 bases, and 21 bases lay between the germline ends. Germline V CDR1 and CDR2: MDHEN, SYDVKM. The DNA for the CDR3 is TGTGCCAGCAGCCCTCCAACCGCGTTAATATATAGCAATCAGCCCCAGCATTTT. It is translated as CASSPPTALIYSNQPQHF. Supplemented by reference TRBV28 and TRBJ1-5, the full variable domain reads DVKVTQSSRYLVKRTGEKVFLECVQDMDHENMFWYRQDPGLGLRLIYFSYDVKMKEKGDIPEGYSVSREKKERFSLILESASTNQTSMYLCASSPPTALIYSNQPQHFGDGTRLSIL.

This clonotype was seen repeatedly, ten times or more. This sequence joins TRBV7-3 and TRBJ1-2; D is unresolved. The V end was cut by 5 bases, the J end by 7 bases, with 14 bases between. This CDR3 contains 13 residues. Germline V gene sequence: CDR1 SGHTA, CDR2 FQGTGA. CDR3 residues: CASSPTPGVGYTF. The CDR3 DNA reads TGTGCCAGCAGCCCCACCCCAGGAGTTGGCTACACCTTC.

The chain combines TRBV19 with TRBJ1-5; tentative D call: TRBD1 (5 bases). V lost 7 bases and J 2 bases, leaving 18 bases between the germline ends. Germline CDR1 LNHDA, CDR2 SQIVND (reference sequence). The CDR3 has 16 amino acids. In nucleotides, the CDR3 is TGTGCCAGTAACAGGTGGGAAAGAGGGGGCAATCAGCCCCAGCATTTT. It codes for CASNRWERGGNQPQHF.

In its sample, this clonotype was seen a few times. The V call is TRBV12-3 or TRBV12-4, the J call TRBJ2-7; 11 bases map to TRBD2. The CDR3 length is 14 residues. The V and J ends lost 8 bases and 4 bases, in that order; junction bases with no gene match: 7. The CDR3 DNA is TGTGCCAGCGGACTTAGCGGGGGGGCTTACGAGCAGTACTTC. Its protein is CASGLSGGAYEQYF.